These T cell receptor beta chains were read from a single sample in a study of T cells expressing NK-cell markers. TCRdb reanalyzed the 5' RACE reads and collapses them to one entry per CDR3 protein, without DNA. In total, the table holds more than 400,000 distinct CDR3 sequences. Sequencing used blood T cells: a sorted CD56 or NKG2C T cell subset, CD4+ or CD8+ T cells, or bulk PBMC T cells (not recorded which). Every receptor here comes from a woman between 18 and 70 years old in good health. Each CDR3 is given with its conserved first and last residue.

cdr3_aa	cdr3_length	v_call	j_call
CSARDTGGRNSPLHF	15	TRBV20-1	TRBJ1-6
CASSKGGTDSFNEQFF	16	TRBV21-1	TRBJ2-1
CSASGGTDTQYF	12	TRBV20-1	TRBJ2-3
CSARVGPAGVETQYF	15	TRBV20-1	TRBJ2-5
CASSGGYQRGPKANTGELFF	20	TRBV5-1	TRBJ2-2
CASSVTGGLTEAFF	14	TRBV5-1	TRBJ1-1
CASSRVSDGYNSPLHF	16	TRBV4-2	TRBJ1-6
CASSPTPSTGYNQPQHF	17	TRBV7-6	TRBJ1-5
CASSIIWTSGSHGDNEQFF	19	TRBV19	TRBJ2-1
CASSYSTSGANVLTF	15	TRBV6-5	TRBJ2-6
CASSGGPQETQYF	13	TRBV6-4	TRBJ2-5
CASSLTQGPYNEQFF	15	TRBV7-3	TRBJ2-1
CSANLAGTWDEQFF	14	TRBV20-1	TRBJ2-1
CASSLDLGSRNEKLFF	16	TRBV11-2	TRBJ1-4
CSASLPPRLAAPSSYNEQFF	20	TRBV20-1	TRBJ2-1
CASSQTPRGASSYNEQFF	18	TRBV4-1	TRBJ2-1
CASSVSGLAGVGQFF	15	TRBV2	TRBJ2-1
CASSPVNRRNTEAFF	15	TRBV11-2	TRBJ1-1
CAISEWSGRSYEQYF	15	TRBV10-3	TRBJ2-7
CASSHQGPGANALTF	15	TRBV6-5	TRBJ2-6
CASSLAGGNTEAFF	14	TRBV5-1	TRBJ1-1
CASRGLANNEQYF	13	TRBV10-3	TRBJ2-7
CSAPAQRTDTQYF	13	TRBV20-1	TRBJ2-3
CASRTPPRPPYNEQFF	16	TRBV6-1	TRBJ2-1
CASSYPLAGQQETQYF	16	TRBV6-2/TRBV6-3	TRBJ2-5
CASSFQRETGELFF	14	TRBV5-1	TRBJ2-2
CASSQVIAGGDNEQFF	16	TRBV4-1	TRBJ2-1
CSARDTDCDFLGGYTF	16	TRBV20-1	TRBJ1-2